Below are 3 T cell receptor beta chains sequenced from a single sample in a study of T cells expressing NK-cell markers. From the 5' RACE reads, TCRdb lists one entry per CDR3 protein and no DNA. This table holds about half a million distinct CDR3 sequences. Sample: blood T cells: a sorted CD56 or NKG2C T cell subset, CD4+ or CD8+ T cells, or bulk PBMC T cells (not recorded which). The source is a woman between 50 and 59 years old in good health.

The chain combines TRBV5-6 with TRBJ2-1; TCRdb's D call of TRBD2 is untestable without DNA. Germline V gives CDR1 SGHDT, CDR2 YYEEEE. CDR3 length: 16 amino acids. CDR3: CASSLVGLAGGIEQFF.

The rearrangement joins TRBV4-2 to TRBJ2-5. Germline V gives CDR1 LGHNA, CDR2 YNFKEQ. The length of the CDR3 is 16 residues. CDR3 protein: CASSQDWLAGKETQYF.

V gene TRBV2 combines with J gene TRBJ1-1. The CDR3 is made up of 13 amino acids. Germline-derived CDR1 and CDR2 are SNHLY and FYNNEI. This CDR3 reads CASSDKVKGEAFF. Full variable domain (outside the CDR3, taken from reference TRBV2 and TRBJ1-1): EPEVTQTPSHQVTQMGQEVILRCVPISNHLYFYWYRQILGQKVEFLVSFYNNEISEKSEIFDDQFSVERPDGSNFTLKIRSTKLEDSAMYFCASSDKVKGEAFFGQGTRLTVV.